The sequence of this T cell receptor beta chain was determined in a study of beta chain features in type 1 diabetes. About the study: When patients were set against healthy donors, age, gender and cell yields were similar.

Points from the study as a whole: In comparison with healthy donors, patients had naive, central memory and Treg TCRB repertoires that appeared more similar.

With respect to this clone: Antigen: not known.

The sequenced template was cDNA made from the entire isolated RNA. Sequencing was performed with immunoSEQ multiplex PCR; in TCRdb, only in-frame clones are kept and a portion is missing. Here the sample spans roughly 500,000 clones, 30% being singletons. The sample taken for sequencing was naive CD4+ T cells from blood. The receptor comes from a man aged 18 to 30 in good health.

The CDR3 region is CSGTAGTGGYEQFF. Written as DNA, the CDR3 is TGCAGCGGCACCGCCGGGACAGGGGGCTATGAGCAGTTCTTC. The chain has TRBV29-1 and TRBJ2-1; 12 bases are shared with TRBD1. V dropped 7 bases and J dropped 8; count of bases not matched to a gene: 9. This CDR3 comprises 14 residues. CDR1 is SQVTM, CDR2 ANQGSEA, per germline.